This record covers a single TCR beta chain. The antigen remains undetermined. The sample is drawn from a study of cytomegalovirus exposure and HLA in healthy donors. Findings and caveats of the study: Reports indicated that the classifier achieved high specificity and sensitivity in diagnosing cytomegalovirus status.

Germline V gives CDR1 KGHSH, CDR2 LQKENI. The CDR3 totals 14 residues. Trimming cost V 2 bases and J 3 bases, with 11 bases left between them. The study ran its PCR with 60 Vbeta and 13 Jbeta primers. Sequencing was performed with immunoSEQ multiplex PCR; in TCRdb, only in-frame clones are kept and a portion is missing. The sample lists under 130,000 clones; more than 60% were seen once. V gene TRBV18 combines with J gene TRBJ2-7; the D is unclear. Sequences were obtained from PBMCs. The source is a male donor in good health and CMV-seronegative. For the CDR3, the DNA is TGTGCCAGCTCACCAGTAGTGAGGAACTACGAGCAGTACTTC. This sequence encodes CASSPVVRNYEQYF.